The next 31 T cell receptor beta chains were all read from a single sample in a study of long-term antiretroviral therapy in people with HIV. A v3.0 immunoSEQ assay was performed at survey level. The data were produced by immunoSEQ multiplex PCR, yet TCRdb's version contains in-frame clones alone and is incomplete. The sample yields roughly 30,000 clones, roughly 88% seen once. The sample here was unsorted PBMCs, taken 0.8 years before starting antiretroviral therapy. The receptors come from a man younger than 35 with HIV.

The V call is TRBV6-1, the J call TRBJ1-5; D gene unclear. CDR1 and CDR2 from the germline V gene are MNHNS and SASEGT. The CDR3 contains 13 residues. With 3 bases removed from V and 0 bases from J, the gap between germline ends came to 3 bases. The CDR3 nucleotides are TGTGCCAGCAGTGACTATAGCAATCAGCCCCAGCATTTT. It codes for CASSDYSNQPQHF.

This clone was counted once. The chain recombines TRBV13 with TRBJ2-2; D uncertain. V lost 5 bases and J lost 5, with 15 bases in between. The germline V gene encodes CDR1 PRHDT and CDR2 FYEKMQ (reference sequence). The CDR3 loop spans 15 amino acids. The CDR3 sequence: CASSGEDPWTGELFF. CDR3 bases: TGTGCCAGCAGCGGAGAGGACCCCTGGACCGGGGAGCTGTTTTTT.

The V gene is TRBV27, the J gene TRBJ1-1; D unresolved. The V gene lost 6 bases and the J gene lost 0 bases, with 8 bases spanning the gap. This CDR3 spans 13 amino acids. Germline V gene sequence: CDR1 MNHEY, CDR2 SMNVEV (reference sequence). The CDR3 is CASSLTMNTEAFF. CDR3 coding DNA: TGTGCCAGCAGCCTTACAATGAACACTGAAGCTTTCTTT.

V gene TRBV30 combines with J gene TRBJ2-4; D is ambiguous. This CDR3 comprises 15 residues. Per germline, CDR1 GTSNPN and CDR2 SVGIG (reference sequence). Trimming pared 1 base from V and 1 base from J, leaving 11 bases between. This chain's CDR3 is CAWSGTTSAKNIQYF. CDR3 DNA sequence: TGTGCCTGGAGTGGTACGACGTCGGCCAAAAACATTCAGTACTTC.

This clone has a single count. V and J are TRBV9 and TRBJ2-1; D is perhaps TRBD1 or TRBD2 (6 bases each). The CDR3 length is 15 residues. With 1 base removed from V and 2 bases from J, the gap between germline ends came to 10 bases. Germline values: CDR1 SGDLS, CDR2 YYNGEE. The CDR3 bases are TGTGCCAGCAGCGTACGAGGGGGGCCCTACAATGAGCAGTTCTTC. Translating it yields CASSVRGGPYNEQFF.

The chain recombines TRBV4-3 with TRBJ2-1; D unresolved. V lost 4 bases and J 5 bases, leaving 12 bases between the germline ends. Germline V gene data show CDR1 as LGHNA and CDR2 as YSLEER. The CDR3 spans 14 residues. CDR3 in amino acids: CASSPTGLHNEQFF. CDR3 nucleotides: TGCGCCAGCAGCCCAACCGGGCTCCACAATGAGCAGTTCTTC.

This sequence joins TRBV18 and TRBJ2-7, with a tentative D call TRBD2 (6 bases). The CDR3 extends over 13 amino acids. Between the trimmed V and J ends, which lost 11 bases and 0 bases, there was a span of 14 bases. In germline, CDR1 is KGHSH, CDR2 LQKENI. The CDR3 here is CAGGDGVSYEQYF. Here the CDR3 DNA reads TGTGCCGGAGGGGACGGCGTCTCCTACGAGCAGTACTTC.

The CDR3 region is CASTPSQGRAFF. CDR3 sequence (DNA): TGTGCCAGCACCCCGTCACAGGGGAGAGCTTTCTTT. The chain is built from TRBV2 and TRBJ1-1; TRBD1 agrees at 7 bases. V trimming: 7 bases; J trimming: 10 bases; junction bases outside the gene matches: 9. The CDR3 has 12 amino acids. Germline CDR1 SNHLY, CDR2 FYNNEI.

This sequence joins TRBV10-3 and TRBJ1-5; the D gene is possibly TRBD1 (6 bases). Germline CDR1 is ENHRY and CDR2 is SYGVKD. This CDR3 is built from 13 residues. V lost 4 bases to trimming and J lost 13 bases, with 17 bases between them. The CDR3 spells CAISGGLSGLQHF. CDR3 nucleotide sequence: TGTGCCATCAGTGGGGGGCTTTCGGGGTTGCAGCATTTT.

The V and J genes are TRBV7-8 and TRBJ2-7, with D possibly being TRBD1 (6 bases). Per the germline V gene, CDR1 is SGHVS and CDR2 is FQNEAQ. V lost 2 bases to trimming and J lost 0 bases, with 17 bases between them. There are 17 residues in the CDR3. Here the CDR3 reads CASSLSSHRASSYEQYF. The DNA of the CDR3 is TGTGCCAGCAGCTTATCTTCCCACAGGGCCAGCTCCTACGAGCAGTACTTC.

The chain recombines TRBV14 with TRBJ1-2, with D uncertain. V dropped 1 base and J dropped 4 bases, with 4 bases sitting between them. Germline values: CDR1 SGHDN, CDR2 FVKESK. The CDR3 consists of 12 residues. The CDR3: CASSQGTYGYTF. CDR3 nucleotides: TGTGCCAGCAGCCAAGGTACCTATGGCTACACCTTC. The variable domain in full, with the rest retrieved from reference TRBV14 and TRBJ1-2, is EAGVTQFPSHSVIEKGQTVTLRCDPISGHDNLYWYRRVMGKEIKFLLHFVKESKQDESGMPNNRFLAERTGGTYSTLKVQPAELEDSGVYFCASSQGTYGYTFGSGTRLTVV.

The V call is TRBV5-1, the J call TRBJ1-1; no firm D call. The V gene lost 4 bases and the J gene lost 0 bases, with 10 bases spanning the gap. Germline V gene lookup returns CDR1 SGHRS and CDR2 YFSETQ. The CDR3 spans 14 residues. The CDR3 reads CASSQAGMNTEAFF. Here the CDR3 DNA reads TGCGCCAGCAGCCAGGCAGGTATGAACACTGAAGCTTTCTTT.

Here the CDR3 DNA reads TGTGCCAGCAGCGTCGAAGGACAGGGGATGTATGGCTACACCTTC. Translation gives CASSVEGQGMYGYTF. The genes are TRBV9 and TRBJ1-2, with 9 bases aligning to TRBD1. Germline trimming cut 2 bases from V and 5 bases from J; bases unmatched to any gene: 7. This CDR3 region has 15 residues. The germline gives CDR1 SGDLS, CDR2 YYNGEE.

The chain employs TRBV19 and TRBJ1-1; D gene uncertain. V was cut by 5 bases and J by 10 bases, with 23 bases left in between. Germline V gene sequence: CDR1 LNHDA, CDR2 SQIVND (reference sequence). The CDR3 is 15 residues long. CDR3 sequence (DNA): TGTGCCAGTAGTCCCGCCCTCGAGGCGGATGCGAGAGCTTTCTTT. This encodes CASSPALEADARAFF. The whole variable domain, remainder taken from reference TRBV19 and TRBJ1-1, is DGGITQSPKYLFRKEGQNVTLSCEQNLNHDAMYWYRQDPGQGLRLIYYSQIVNDFQKGDIAEGYSVSREKKESFPLTVTSAQKNPTAFYLCASSPALEADARAFFGQGTRLTVV.

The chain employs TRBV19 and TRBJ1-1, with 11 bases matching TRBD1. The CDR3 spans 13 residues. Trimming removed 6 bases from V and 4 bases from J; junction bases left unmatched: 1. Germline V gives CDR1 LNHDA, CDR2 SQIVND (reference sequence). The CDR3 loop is CASRGQGGTEAFF. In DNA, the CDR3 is TGTGCCAGTAGGGGACAGGGGGGCACTGAAGCTTTCTTT. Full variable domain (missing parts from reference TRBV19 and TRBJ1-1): DGGITQSPKYLFRKEGQNVTLSCEQNLNHDAMYWYRQDPGQGLRLIYYSQIVNDFQKGDIAEGYSVSREKKESFPLTVTSAQKNPTAFYLCASRGQGGTEAFFGQGTRLTVV.

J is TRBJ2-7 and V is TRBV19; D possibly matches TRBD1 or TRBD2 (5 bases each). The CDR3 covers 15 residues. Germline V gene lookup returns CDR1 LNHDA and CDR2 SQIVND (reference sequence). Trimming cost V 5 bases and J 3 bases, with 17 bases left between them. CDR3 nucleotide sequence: TGTGCCAGTAGTGAGTTGGGACCCCAGGACTACGAGCAGTACTTC. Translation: CASSELGPQDYEQYF.

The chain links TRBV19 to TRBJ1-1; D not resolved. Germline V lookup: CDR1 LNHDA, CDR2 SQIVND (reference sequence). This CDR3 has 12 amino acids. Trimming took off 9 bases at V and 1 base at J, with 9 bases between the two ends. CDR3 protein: CASSYPNTEAFF. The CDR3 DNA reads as TGTGCCAGCTCATATCCGAACACTGAAGCTTTCTTT.

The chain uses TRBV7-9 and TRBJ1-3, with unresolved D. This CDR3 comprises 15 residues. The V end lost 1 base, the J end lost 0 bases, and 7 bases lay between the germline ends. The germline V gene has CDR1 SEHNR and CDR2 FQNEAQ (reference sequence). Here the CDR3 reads CASSLEEISGNTIYF. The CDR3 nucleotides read TGTGCCAGCAGCTTAGAAGAGATCTCTGGAAACACCATATATTTT.

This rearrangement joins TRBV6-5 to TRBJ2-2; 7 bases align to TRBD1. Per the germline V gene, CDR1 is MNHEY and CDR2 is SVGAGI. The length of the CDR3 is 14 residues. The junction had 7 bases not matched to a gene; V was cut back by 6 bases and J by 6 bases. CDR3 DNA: TGTGCCAGCAGACCAACAGGGGTGGCCGGGGAGCTGTTTTTT. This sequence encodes CASRPTGVAGELFF.

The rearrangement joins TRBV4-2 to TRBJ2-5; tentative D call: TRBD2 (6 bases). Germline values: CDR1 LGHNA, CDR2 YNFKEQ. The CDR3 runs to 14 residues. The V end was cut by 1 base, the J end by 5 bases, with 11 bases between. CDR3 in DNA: TGTGCCAGCAGCCAAGCGGTGGAGGGGGAGACCCAGTACTTC. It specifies CASSQAVEGETQYF.

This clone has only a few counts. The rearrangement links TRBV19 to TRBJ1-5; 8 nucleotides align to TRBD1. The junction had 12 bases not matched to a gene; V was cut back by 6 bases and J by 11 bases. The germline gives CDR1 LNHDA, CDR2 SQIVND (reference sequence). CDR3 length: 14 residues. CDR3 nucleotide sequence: TGTGCCAGTAGGCAGGGGGCGGACGGCCAGGCCCAGCATTTT. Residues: CASRQGADGQAQHF.

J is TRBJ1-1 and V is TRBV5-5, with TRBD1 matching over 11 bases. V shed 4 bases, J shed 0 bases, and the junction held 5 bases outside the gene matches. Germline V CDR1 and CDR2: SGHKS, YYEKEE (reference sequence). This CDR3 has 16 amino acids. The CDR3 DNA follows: TGTGCCAGCAGCCCGGACAGGGGGCGGGTGAACACTGAAGCTTTCTTT. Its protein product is CASSPDRGRVNTEAFF.

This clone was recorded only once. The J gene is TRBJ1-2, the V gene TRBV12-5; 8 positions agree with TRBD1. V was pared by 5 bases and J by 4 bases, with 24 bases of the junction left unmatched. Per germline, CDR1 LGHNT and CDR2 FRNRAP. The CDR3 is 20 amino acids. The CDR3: CASGPTWGRPDRGPSYGYTF. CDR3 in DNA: TGTGCTAGTGGTCCTACTTGGGGGAGGCCCGACAGGGGACCCTCCTATGGCTACACCTTC.

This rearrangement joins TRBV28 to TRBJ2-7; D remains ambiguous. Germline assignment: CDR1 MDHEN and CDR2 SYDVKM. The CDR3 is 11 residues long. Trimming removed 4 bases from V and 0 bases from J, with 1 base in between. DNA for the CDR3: TGTGCCAGCAGTTCCTCCTACGAGCAGTACTTC. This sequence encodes CASSSSYEQYF.

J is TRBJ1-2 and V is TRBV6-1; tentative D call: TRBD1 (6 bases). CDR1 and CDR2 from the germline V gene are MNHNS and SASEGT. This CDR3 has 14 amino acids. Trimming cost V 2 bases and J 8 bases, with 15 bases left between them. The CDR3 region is CASSEQGGRDGYTF. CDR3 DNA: TGTGCCAGCAGTGAACAAGGGGGGAGGGACGGCTACACCTTC.

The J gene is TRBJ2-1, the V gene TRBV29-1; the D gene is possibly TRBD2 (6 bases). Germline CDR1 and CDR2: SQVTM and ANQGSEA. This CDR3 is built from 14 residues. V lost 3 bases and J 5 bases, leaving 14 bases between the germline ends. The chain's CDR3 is CSVEGGDGHNEQFF. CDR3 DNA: TGCAGCGTTGAGGGGGGAGACGGCCACAATGAGCAGTTCTTC.

CDR3 amino acids: CASSEARIFFRDSNRNTEAFF. The CDR3 DNA is TGTGCCAGCAGTGAAGCTCGGATTTTTTTTCGCGACAGCAATCGAAACACTGAAGCTTTCTTT. This chain links TRBV6-1 with TRBJ1-1, with D possibly TRBD1 on 5 matching bases. V was shortened by 0 bases and J by 2 bases, with 28 bases between the two germline ends. The germline gives CDR1 MNHNS, CDR2 SASEGT. The CDR3 has 21 amino acids.

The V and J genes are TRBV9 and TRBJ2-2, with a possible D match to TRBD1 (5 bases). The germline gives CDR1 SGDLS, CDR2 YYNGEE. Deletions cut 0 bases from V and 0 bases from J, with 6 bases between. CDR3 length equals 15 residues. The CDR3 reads CASSVGGANTGELFF. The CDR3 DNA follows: TGTGCCAGCAGCGTAGGGGGCGCGAACACCGGGGAGCTGTTTTTT.

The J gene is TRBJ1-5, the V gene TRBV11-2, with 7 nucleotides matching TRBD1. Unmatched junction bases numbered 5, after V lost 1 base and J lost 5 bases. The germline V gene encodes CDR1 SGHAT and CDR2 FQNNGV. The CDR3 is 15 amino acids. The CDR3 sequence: CASSLGDREHQPQHF. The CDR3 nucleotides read TGTGCCAGCAGCTTAGGCGACAGGGAACATCAGCCCCAGCATTTT. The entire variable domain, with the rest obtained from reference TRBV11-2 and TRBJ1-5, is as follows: EAGVAQSPRYKIIEKRQSVAFWCNPISGHATLYWYQQILGQGPKLLIQFQNNGVVDDSQLPKDRFSAERLKGVDSTLKIQPAKLEDSAVYLCASSLGDREHQPQHFGDGTRLSIL.

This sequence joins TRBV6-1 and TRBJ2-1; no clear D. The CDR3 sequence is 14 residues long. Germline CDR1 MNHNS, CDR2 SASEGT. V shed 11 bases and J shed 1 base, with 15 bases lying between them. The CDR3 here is CAVPGPPSYNEQFF. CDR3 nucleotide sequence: TGTGCCGTCCCTGGGCCCCCGTCCTACAATGAGCAGTTCTTC.

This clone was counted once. The CDR3 region is CASSRTDTQYF. The CDR3 nucleotides are TGTGCCAGTAGTAGGACAGATACGCAGTATTTT. The rearrangement links TRBV19 to TRBJ2-3, with unresolved D. The CDR3 consists of 11 residues. Germline lookup yields CDR1 LNHDA and CDR2 SQIVND (reference sequence). V was shortened by 4 bases and J by 3 bases, with 2 bases between the two germline ends.